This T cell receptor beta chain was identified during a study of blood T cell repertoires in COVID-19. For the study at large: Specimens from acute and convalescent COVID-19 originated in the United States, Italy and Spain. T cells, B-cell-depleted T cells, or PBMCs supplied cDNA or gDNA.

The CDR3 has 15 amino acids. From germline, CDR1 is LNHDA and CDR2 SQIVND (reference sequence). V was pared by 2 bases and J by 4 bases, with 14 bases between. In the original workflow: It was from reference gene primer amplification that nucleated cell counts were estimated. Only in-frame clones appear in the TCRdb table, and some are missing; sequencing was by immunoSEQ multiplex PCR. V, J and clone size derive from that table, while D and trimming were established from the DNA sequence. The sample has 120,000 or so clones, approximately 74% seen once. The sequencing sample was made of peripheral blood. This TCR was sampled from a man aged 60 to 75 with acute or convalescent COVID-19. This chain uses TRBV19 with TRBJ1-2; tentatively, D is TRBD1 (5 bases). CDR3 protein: CASSIQGRESYGYTF. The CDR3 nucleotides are TGTGCCAGTAGTATACAGGGCAGGGAAAGCTATGGCTACACCTTC.